The present TCR beta chain was sequenced within a study of response to subunit inactivated influenza vaccine. General study results and limits: Authors suggested that a seasonal influenza vaccination recruits few new T cells each time.

This clonotype was detected many times. What it recognizes is unknown. Each CDR3 protein gets one entry after TCRdb re-called the RT-PCR reads with MiXCR. The profile shows approximately 530,000 distinct CDR3 sequences, 7.2% of them singletons. The sample in question was PBMCs from blood, obtained less than 25 months after vaccination. The receptor comes from a man aged 50-75 years who received an inactivated influenza vaccine.

The CDR3 region is CSVGGSGRANEQFF. CDR3 nucleotide sequence: TGCAGCGTTGGGGGTAGCGGGAGGGCCAATGAGCAGTTCTTC. The gene calls are TRBV29-1 and TRBJ2-1; TRBD2 matches 11 bases. The J segment lost 6 bases and the V segment lost 4 bases, leaving 5 bases of the junction unmatched. This CDR3 contains 14 residues. Germline V gives CDR1 SQVTM, CDR2 ANQGSEA.